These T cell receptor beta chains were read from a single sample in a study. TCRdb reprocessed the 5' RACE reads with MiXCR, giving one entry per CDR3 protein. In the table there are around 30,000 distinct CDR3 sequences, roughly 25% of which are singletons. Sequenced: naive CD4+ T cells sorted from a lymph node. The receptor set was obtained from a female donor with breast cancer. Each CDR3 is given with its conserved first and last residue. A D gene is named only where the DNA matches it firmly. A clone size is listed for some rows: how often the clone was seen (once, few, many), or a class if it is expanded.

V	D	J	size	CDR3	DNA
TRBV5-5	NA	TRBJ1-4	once	CASSLGQALEKLFF	TGTGCCAGCAGCTTGGGACAGGCCCTCGAAAAACTGTTTTTT
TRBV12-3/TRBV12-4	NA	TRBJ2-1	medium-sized	CASSPRGSSYNEQFF	TGTGCCAGCAGTCCCCGCGGGTCTTCCTACAATGAGCAGTTCTTC
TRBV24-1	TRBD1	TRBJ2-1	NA	CASSGQGANGKSNEQFF	TGTGCCTCCAGTGGACAGGGGGCGAATGGAAAGTCCAATGAGCAGTTCTTC
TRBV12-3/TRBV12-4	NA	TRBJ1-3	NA	CASSPGLRSIYF	TGTGCCAGCAGCCCGGGACTTCGCAGCATATATTTT
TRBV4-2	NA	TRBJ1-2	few	CASSQDGSGYTF	TGTGCCAGCAGCCAAGATGGGAGTGGCTACACCTTC
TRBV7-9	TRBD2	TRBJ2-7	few	CASSRGGESWYEQYF	TGTGCCAGCAGCCGGGGGGGTGAGTCTTGGTACGAGCAGTACTTC
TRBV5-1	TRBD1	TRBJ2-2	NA	CASTSGQGRTGELFF	TGCGCCAGCACTTCGGGACAGGGTAGGACCGGGGAGCTGTTTTTT
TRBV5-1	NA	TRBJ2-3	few	CASSLTGPGQGGADTQYF	TGCGCCAGCAGCTTGACCGGACCCGGGCAGGGTGGAGCAGATACGCAGTATTTT
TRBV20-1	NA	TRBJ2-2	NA	CSASQEITGELFF	TGCAGTGCTTCACAGGAGATCACCGGGGAGCTGTTTTTT
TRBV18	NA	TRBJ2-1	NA	CASSPIRGEAYNEQFF	TGTGCCAGCTCACCAATACGTGGCGAAGCCTACAATGAGCAGTTCTTC
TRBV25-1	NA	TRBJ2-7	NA	CASSAGSLHEQYF	TGTGCCAGCAGTGCTGGCAGTCTCCACGAGCAGTACTTC
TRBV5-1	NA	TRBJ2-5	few	CASSPFEGETQYF	TGCGCCAGCAGCCCATTTGAGGGAGAGACCCAGTACTTC
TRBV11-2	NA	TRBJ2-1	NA	CASSLDSGPYNEQFF	TGTGCCAGCAGCTTAGACTCGGGCCCTTACAATGAGCAGTTCTTC
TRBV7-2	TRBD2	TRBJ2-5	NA	CASSLVASGMATGETQYF	TGTGCCAGCAGCTTAGTTGCTAGCGGGATGGCGACGGGAGAGACCCAGTACTTC
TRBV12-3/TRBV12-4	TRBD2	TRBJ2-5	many	CASSRGLAETQYF	TGTGCCAGCAGCCGCGGACTAGCGGAGACCCAGTACTTC
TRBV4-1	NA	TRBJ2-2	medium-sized	CASSQDLAGAQTAGELFF	TGCGCCAGCAGCCAAGATCTGGCGGGGGCCCAGACAGCCGGGGAGCTGTTTTTT
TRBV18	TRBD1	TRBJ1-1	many	CASSRESGGNTEAFF	TGTGCCAGCTCACGGGAGTCAGGGGGGAACACTGAAGCTTTCTTT